This T cell receptor beta chain was recovered during a study of cytomegalovirus exposure and HLA in healthy donors. For the study at large: The 95 to 150 validation repertoires used the same platform as the roughly 670 first-cohort repertoires, a later analysis reported.

The CDR3 consists of 13 residues. Trimming took off 3 bases at V and 3 bases at J, with 6 bases between the two ends. In germline, CDR1 is KGHSH, CDR2 LQKENI. General study points: Reportedly, diagnosis of cytomegalovirus status by the classifier showed high specificity and sensitivity. The study designated 150 or so TCR beta chains cytomegalovirus-associated. Subsequent analysis revealed that first-cohort TCR clusters tended to co-occur in the 90 to 150 validation repertoires.

Comment on this clone: What it binds is not known.

Clones were read by immunoSEQ multiplex PCR, and TCRdb kept only the in-frame ones, dropping some. The sample has approximately 230,000 clones, roughly nine tenths seen once. The source of this sequence is a man between 18 and 29 years old in good health and CMV-seropositive. The sample was PBMCs. The chain couples TRBV18 to TRBJ2-4; no firm D call. CDR3 bases: TGTGCCAGCTCACCCCCGGGCAAAAACATTCAGTACTTC. As protein: CASSPPGKNIQYF.